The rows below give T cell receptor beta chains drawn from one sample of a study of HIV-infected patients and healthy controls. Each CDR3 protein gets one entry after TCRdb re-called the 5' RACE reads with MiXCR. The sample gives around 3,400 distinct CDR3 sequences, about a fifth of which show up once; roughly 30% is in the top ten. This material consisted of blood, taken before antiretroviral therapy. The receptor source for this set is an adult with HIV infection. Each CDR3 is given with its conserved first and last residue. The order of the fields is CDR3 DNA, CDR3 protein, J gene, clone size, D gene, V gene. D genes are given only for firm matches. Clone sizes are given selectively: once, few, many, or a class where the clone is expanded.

CDR3 DNA: TGTGCCAGCAGCCCAAAGACAGGGGGAGCCTTCAATGAGCAGTTCTTC
CDR3 protein: CASSPKTGGAFNEQFF
J gene: TRBJ2-1
clone size: -
D gene: TRBD1
V gene: TRBV7-9

CDR3 DNA: TGTGCCAGTAGTGGACGCTGGACAGCCAGCTCCTACGAGCAGTACTTC
CDR3 protein: CASSGRWTASSYEQYF
J gene: TRBJ2-7
clone size: -
D gene: -
V gene: TRBV19

CDR3 DNA: TGCGCCAGCAGCAAAGTAGGGGTTACAGGGAGGGGAGCTTTCTTT
CDR3 protein: CASSKVGVTGRGAFF
J gene: TRBJ1-1
clone size: -
D gene: -
V gene: TRBV4-1

CDR3 DNA: TGTGCCAGCAGCTTTGGGACAACCTACGAGCAGTACTTC
CDR3 protein: CASSFGTTYEQYF
J gene: TRBJ2-7
clone size: few
D gene: -
V gene: TRBV5-5

CDR3 DNA: TGTGCCAGCAGCCCTACAGGGGGCAGGGGGCATGGTGAGCAGTTCTTC
CDR3 protein: CASSPTGGRGHGEQFF
J gene: TRBJ2-1
clone size: few
D gene: TRBD1
V gene: TRBV6-4

CDR3 DNA: TGTGCCAGCAGCTTAGACGTGGGCCCCGACGAGCAGTACTTC
CDR3 protein: CASSLDVGPDEQYF
J gene: TRBJ2-7
clone size: -
D gene: -
V gene: TRBV7-8

CDR3 DNA: TGTGCCAGCAGCCCCTCGACAGGGAAGAACACTGAAGCTTTCTTT
CDR3 protein: CASSPSTGKNTEAFF
J gene: TRBJ1-1
clone size: medium-sized
D gene: TRBD1
V gene: TRBV7-9

CDR3 DNA: TGTGCCAGCAGCTTGGGGACGACAGGGAGCTCTGGAAACACCATATATTTT
CDR3 protein: CASSLGTTGSSGNTIYF
J gene: TRBJ1-3
clone size: medium-sized
D gene: TRBD1
V gene: TRBV5-5

CDR3 DNA: TGTGCCAGCAGTGAATCGACAGGTTCTTACAATGAGCAGTTCTTC
CDR3 protein: CASSESTGSYNEQFF
J gene: TRBJ2-1
clone size: few
D gene: -
V gene: TRBV2

CDR3 DNA: TGTGCCAGCAGCCATCCTAGGGGCGGTTCTTACAATGAGCAGTTCTTC
CDR3 protein: CASSHPRGGSYNEQFF
J gene: TRBJ2-1
clone size: medium-sized
D gene: -
V gene: TRBV3-1

CDR3 DNA: TGCGCCAGCAGGACAGGGGGCGGAACTGAAGCTTTCTTT
CDR3 protein: CASRTGGGTEAFF
J gene: TRBJ1-1
clone size: few
D gene: TRBD1
V gene: TRBV4-3

CDR3 DNA: TGTGCCAGCAGCCCCCTGCAGGGTTCCTACAATGAGCAGTTCTTC
CDR3 protein: CASSPLQGSYNEQFF
J gene: TRBJ2-1
clone size: -
D gene: -
V gene: TRBV7-3

CDR3 DNA: TGCGCCAGCAGCCCCCTATCCCCTGCAGATACGCAGTATTTT
CDR3 protein: CASSPLSPADTQYF
J gene: TRBJ2-3
clone size: few
D gene: -
V gene: TRBV5-1

CDR3 DNA: TGCAGCGTTCCACAGGGGGATACCACAGATACGCAGTATTTT
CDR3 protein: CSVPQGDTTDTQYF
J gene: TRBJ2-3
clone size: -
D gene: TRBD1
V gene: TRBV29-1

CDR3 DNA: TGTGCCAGCAGCTTAGCGTCTAGCGGGGAGACCCAGTACTTC
CDR3 protein: CASSLASSGETQYF
J gene: TRBJ2-5
clone size: -
D gene: TRBD2
V gene: TRBV7-9

CDR3 DNA: TGTGCCAGCAGCTCCGGGTCACACACTGAAGCTTTCTTT
CDR3 protein: CASSSGSHTEAFF
J gene: TRBJ1-1
clone size: medium-sized
D gene: -
V gene: TRBV6-2/TRBV6-3

CDR3 DNA: TGTGCTAGTGGTTTGGGGGACGTCTACCAAGAGACCCAGTACTTC
CDR3 protein: CASGLGDVYQETQYF
J gene: TRBJ2-5
clone size: medium-sized
D gene: -
V gene: TRBV12-5

CDR3 DNA: TGTGCCAGCAGTGAGGGCGTGACTAATGAAAAACTGTTTTTT
CDR3 protein: CASSEGVTNEKLFF
J gene: TRBJ1-4
clone size: -
D gene: -
V gene: TRBV6-1

CDR3 DNA: TGCGCCAGCAGTGAAGGGACTAGGCGGTGGTTCTTC
CDR3 protein: CASSEGTRRWFF
J gene: TRBJ2-1
clone size: -
D gene: TRBD2
V gene: TRBV10-1

CDR3 DNA: TGTGCCAGCAGCTTAGGTAGGGGACTAGCGAGCTACAATGAGCAGTTCTTC
CDR3 protein: CASSLGRGLASYNEQFF
J gene: TRBJ2-1
clone size: medium-sized
D gene: TRBD2
V gene: TRBV7-2

CDR3 DNA: TGTGCCAGCAGCTTAACGGAGAATCAGCCCCAGCATTTT
CDR3 protein: CASSLTENQPQHF
J gene: TRBJ1-5
clone size: medium-sized
D gene: -
V gene: TRBV7-3

CDR3 DNA: TGTGCCAGCAGTGAGGGATGGCAAACTCAGCCCCAGCATTTT
CDR3 protein: CASSEGWQTQPQHF
J gene: TRBJ1-5
clone size: few
D gene: -
V gene: TRBV6-1

CDR3 DNA: TGTGCCAGCAGCGTAGGAGTTCCAGATACGCAGTATTTT
CDR3 protein: CASSVGVPDTQYF
J gene: TRBJ2-3
clone size: medium-sized
D gene: -
V gene: TRBV9

CDR3 DNA: TGCGCCAGCAGCGACAATCAGCCCCAGCATTTT
CDR3 protein: CASSDNQPQHF
J gene: TRBJ1-5
clone size: -
D gene: -
V gene: TRBV5-1